Presented here are 18 T cell receptor beta chains from one specimen sequenced in a study of Ad26.COV2.S vaccination and SARS-CoV-2 variants. This sample's treatment: 15 to 20 received Ad26.COV2.S at low or high dose, single or two shots; several received placebo; per-sample allocation not given. Day 63 after the first vaccine or placebo injection was the time point for sampling. TCRdb keeps only in-frame clones here, not all; method: immunoSEQ multiplex PCR. The table includes some 300,000 clones, approximately 86% detected once. The specimen was peripheral blood, collected in a trial of Ad26.COV2.S vaccine versus placebo. All receptors derive from a person between 18 and 60 years old who received the Ad26.COV2.S COVID-19 vaccine or a placebo.

This clone was observed once. This rearrangement joins TRBV28 to TRBJ1-6; no definite D call. Deletions cut 8 bases from V and 7 bases from J, with 21 bases between. This CDR3 is built from 16 residues. The germline V gene has CDR1 MDHEN and CDR2 SYDVKM. CDR3 nucleotides: TGTGCCAGCGTTTACGCCACTCCCGGTTGGAATTCACCCCTCCACTTT. This translates into CASVYATPGWNSPLHF.

The chain has TRBV7-3 and TRBJ1-6; D gene uncertain. Trimming took 2 bases from V and 5 from J, leaving 4 bases between them. CDR3 length: 13 amino acids. Per the germline V gene, CDR1 is SGHTA and CDR2 is FQGTGA. The DNA for the CDR3 is TGTGCCAGCAGCTTAGCAGATAATTCACCCCTCCACTTT. Its protein product is CASSLADNSPLHF.

The chain recombines TRBV10-3 with TRBJ2-3, with 12 bases identical to TRBD2. The CDR3 has 18 residues. Germline assignment: CDR1 ENHRY and CDR2 SYGVKD. The J segment lost 2 bases and the V segment lost 2 bases, leaving 8 bases of the junction unmatched. CDR3 region: CAISETLTSGGYTDTQYF. The DNA of the CDR3 is TGTGCCATCAGTGAGACTCTAACTAGCGGGGGGTACACAGATACGCAGTATTTT.

The V and J genes are TRBV2 and TRBJ1-6; no clear D gene. V lost 4 bases and J 8 bases, leaving 6 bases between the germline ends. CDR1 SNHLY and CDR2 FYNNEI come from the germline V gene. The CDR3 totals 12 residues. Written as DNA, the CDR3 is TGTGCCAGCAGTGGGACGGATTCACCCCTCCACTTT. This sequence encodes CASSGTDSPLHF.

The rearrangement links TRBV3-1 (or the pseudogene TRBV3-2) to TRBJ1-3, with D perhaps TRBD1 (5 bases). V was cut by 4 bases and J by 4 bases, with 11 bases left in between. CDR1 and CDR2 (germline): LGHDT, YNNKEL (reference sequence). The CDR3 spans 14 residues. The CDR3 protein is CASSRQGGGNTIYF. The CDR3 DNA reads as TGTGCCAGCAGCCGCCAGGGTGGCGGAAACACCATATATTTT.

Here the CDR3 reads CASSGLRTGPTDTQYF. CDR3 nucleotide sequence: TGTGCCAGCAGCGGCTTAAGGACAGGGCCCACAGATACGCAGTATTTT. V is TRBV9 and J is TRBJ2-3; 8 nucleotides match TRBD1. The CDR3 has 16 amino acids. V lost 3 bases, J lost 2 bases, and 8 bases stayed unmatched. Germline CDR1 SGDLS, CDR2 YYNGEE.

This sequence joins TRBV4-1 and TRBJ1-3, with D unresolved. With 1 base removed from V and 4 bases from J, the gap between germline ends came to 11 bases. Germline V gene sequence: CDR1 MGHRA, CDR2 YSYEKL. The CDR3 runs 15 residues. CDR3 DNA sequence: TGCGCCAGCAGCCAAGTTGCTACACCCGGAAACACCATATATTTT. It encodes CASSQVATPGNTIYF.

The V gene is TRBV2, the J gene TRBJ1-5; D is uncertain. Trimming removed 4 bases at V and 0 bases at J, with 7 bases between. Per germline, CDR1 SNHLY and CDR2 FYNNEI. The CDR3 has 14 residues. The CDR3 reads CASSVAGSNQPQHF. The CDR3 DNA is TGTGCCAGCAGTGTTGCCGGTAGCAATCAGCCCCAGCATTTT.

The chain carries TRBV5-1 and TRBJ2-6; D not resolved. The CDR3 runs 15 residues. V was clipped by 4 bases and J by 2 bases, with 10 bases between them. Germline V gene data show CDR1 as SGHRS and CDR2 as YFSETQ. The CDR3: CASSLGRAGANVLTF. CDR3 DNA: TGCGCCAGCAGCCTAGGTAGGGCTGGGGCCAACGTCCTGACTTTC.

This clone was picked up a small number of times. The chain links TRBV27 to TRBJ2-5; D is ambiguous. The CDR3 extends over 14 amino acids. Between the trimmed V and J ends, which lost 0 bases and 5 bases, there was a span of 10 bases. Germline lookup yields CDR1 MNHEY and CDR2 SMNVEV (reference sequence). Here the CDR3 DNA reads TGTGCCAGCAGTTTATCGCGCTATCGCGAGACCCAGTACTTC. It translates to CASSLSRYRETQYF.

The chain links TRBV4-1 to TRBJ1-2; possible D gene TRBD1, 5 bases. Germline CDR1 reads MGHRA; CDR2 reads YSYEKL. The CDR3 is made up of 14 amino acids. V was clipped by 3 bases and J by 13 bases, with 21 bases between them. The CDR3 spells CASSHHGVPYGGTF. The CDR3 region has the DNA TGCGCCAGCAGCCACCACGGGGTCCCTTATGGGGGCACCTTC.

The rearrangement links TRBV19 to TRBJ2-7; 8 bases align to TRBD1. The CDR3 sequence is 15 residues long. The trim removed 3 bases at V and 0 bases at J, leaving 4 bases unmatched. Looked up from germline, CDR1 is LNHDA and CDR2 is SQIVND (reference sequence). The CDR3 nucleotides read TGTGCCAGTAGTATGGACAGGGTTAGCTCCTACGAGCAGTACTTC. As protein: CASSMDRVSSYEQYF.

This sequence joins TRBV9 and TRBJ1-6; possible D gene TRBD1, 6 bases. The CDR3 spans 15 residues. Germline V CDR1 and CDR2: SGDLS, YYNGEE. The germline V and J ends were trimmed by 0 bases and 6 bases, with 10 bases remaining between them. The CDR3 sequence is CASSVDTQGNSPLHF. CDR3 bases: TGTGCCAGCAGCGTAGATACACAGGGTAATTCACCCCTCCACTTT.

In this sample, this clone turned up a few times. The rearrangement links TRBV29-1 to TRBJ2-7, with TRBD1 matching 7 bases. V trimming: 7 bases; J trimming: 2 bases; junction bases outside the gene matches: 2. From germline, CDR1 is SQVTM and CDR2 ANQGSEA. The CDR3 is made up of 11 amino acids. CDR3 residues: CSAGQTYEQYF. In DNA form, the CDR3 reads TGCAGCGCGGGACAGACCTACGAGCAGTACTTC.

J is TRBJ1-1 and V is TRBV6-5, with TRBD1 matching 7 bases. The CDR3 consists of 15 residues. Trimming removed 5 bases from V and 8 bases from J; junction bases left unmatched: 14. Germline CDR1 and CDR2: MNHEY and SVGAGI. CDR3 DNA sequence: TGTGCCAGCAGTCCCAGACAGGGCGAGGTGGAAGAAGCTTTCTTT. It is translated as CASSPRQGEVEEAFF.

The J gene is TRBJ2-1, the V gene TRBV28; TRBD2 is a possible D gene (5 bases). V gave up 5 bases and J gave up 4 bases, with 9 bases separating them. CDR3 size: 13 residues. Germline V gene sequence: CDR1 MDHEN, CDR2 SYDVKM. The CDR3: CASSRRGYNEQFF. The DNA for the CDR3 is TGTGCCAGCAGTCGACGGGGATACAATGAGCAGTTCTTC.

The CDR3 loop is CASSPAGLATHNEQFF. The CDR3 DNA follows: TGCGCCAGCAGCCCGGCGGGACTAGCGACCCACAATGAGCAGTTCTTC. V and J are TRBV5-1 and TRBJ2-1; TRBD2 matches at 10 bases. The ends lost 4 bases at V and 5 bases at J; junction bases unmatched: 9. The CDR3 spans 16 residues. CDR1 and CDR2 from the germline V gene are SGHRS and YFSETQ.

The chain carries TRBV5-4 and TRBJ2-7; no reliable D call. The CDR3 totals 12 residues. CDR1 and CDR2 (germline): SGHNT, YYREEE (reference sequence). Trimming stripped 1 base from V and 4 bases from J, with 6 bases between. This CDR3 reads CASSLFTYEQYF. CDR3 coding DNA: TGTGCCAGCAGCTTGTTTACTTACGAGCAGTACTTC.